The clone carrying this T cell receptor beta chain is labeled as medium-sized. The entry originates in a study of lung T cells in sarcoidosis with Löfgren's syndrome. The CDR3 runs to 14 residues. Trimming pared 6 bases from V and 2 bases from J, leaving 14 bases between. The germline gives CDR1 KGHSH, CDR2 LQKENI. One entry per CDR3 protein, called by TCRdb with MiXCR from the reads. The table records around 2,400 distinct CDR3 sequences, about 30% of them present only once. Sample: CD4+ T cells from PBMCs. This clonotype was sampled from a human donor with sarcoidosis (Löfgren's syndrome or another form), or a control subject (not recorded which). The chain carries TRBV18 and TRBJ2-7; D unresolved. CDR3 DNA: TGTGCCAGCTCCCAGCTCTCCGGACCCTACGAGCAGTACTTC. Its translation is CASSQLSGPYEQYF. Combining the CDR3 with reference TRBV18 and TRBJ2-7 gives the whole variable domain NAGVMQNPRHLVRRRGQEARLRCSPMKGHSHVYWYRQLPEEGLKFMVYLQKENIIDESGMPKERFSAEFPKEGPSILRIQQVVRGDSAAYFCASSQLSGPYEQYFGPGTRLTVT.